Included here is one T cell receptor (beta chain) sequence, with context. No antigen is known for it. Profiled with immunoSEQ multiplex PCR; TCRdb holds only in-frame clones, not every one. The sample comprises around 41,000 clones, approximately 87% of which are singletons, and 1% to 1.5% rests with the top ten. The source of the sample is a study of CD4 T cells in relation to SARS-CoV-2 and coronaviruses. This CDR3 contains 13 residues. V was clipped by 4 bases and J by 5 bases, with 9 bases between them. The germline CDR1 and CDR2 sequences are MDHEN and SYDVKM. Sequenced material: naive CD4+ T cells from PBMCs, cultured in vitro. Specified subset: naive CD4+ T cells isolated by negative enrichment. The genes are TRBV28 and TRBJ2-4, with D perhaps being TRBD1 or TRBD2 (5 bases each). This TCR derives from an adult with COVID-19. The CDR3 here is CASSWGTQNIQYF. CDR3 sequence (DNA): TGTGCCAGCAGTTGGGGGACCCAAAACATTCAGTACTTC.